This T cell receptor beta chain was captured by sequencing in a study of blood T cell repertoires in COVID-19. Method: immunoSEQ multiplex PCR; TCRdb's copy keeps in-frame clones and lacks some. The table has fewer than 15,000 clones, about 88% seen once. Deletions cut 1 base from V and 6 bases from J, with 13 bases between. Germline-derived CDR1 and CDR2 are SGHAT and FQDESV (reference sequence). The CDR3 extends over 15 amino acids. This clonotype was obtained from a man at least 80 years old with acute or convalescent COVID-19. What was sequenced was peripheral blood. The chain uses TRBV11-1 and TRBJ2-1; D is perhaps TRBD2 (5 bases). Written as DNA, the CDR3 is TGTGCCAGCAGCTTAGTTCCTCGGAGGAGCAATGAGCAGTTCTTC. Residues: CASSLVPRRSNEQFF.